What follows is one T cell receptor beta chain and its context. This sample is part of a study of T cell changes during pregnancy in multiple sclerosis. Between the trimmed V and J ends, which lost 5 bases and 0 bases, there was a span of 19 bases. The CDR3 loop spans 17 amino acids. The germline V gene has CDR1 MNHEY and CDR2 SMNVEV (reference sequence). Measured with immunoSEQ multiplex PCR; TCRdb has only the in-frame clones, and not every one. This table has about 48,000 clones, around 90% appearing once. This sequence joins TRBV27 and TRBJ1-1; TRBD1 is a possible D gene (6 bases). The sequencing used CD4+ T cells from peripheral blood mononuclear cells, collected in the second trimester of pregnancy. The origin of this receptor is a female donor with multiple sclerosis, enrolled in a pregnancy study. The CDR3 spells CASSRDTGYSLNTEAFF. DNA for the CDR3: TGTGCCAGCAGTCGAGATACAGGGTACTCCTTGAACACTGAAGCTTTCTTT.